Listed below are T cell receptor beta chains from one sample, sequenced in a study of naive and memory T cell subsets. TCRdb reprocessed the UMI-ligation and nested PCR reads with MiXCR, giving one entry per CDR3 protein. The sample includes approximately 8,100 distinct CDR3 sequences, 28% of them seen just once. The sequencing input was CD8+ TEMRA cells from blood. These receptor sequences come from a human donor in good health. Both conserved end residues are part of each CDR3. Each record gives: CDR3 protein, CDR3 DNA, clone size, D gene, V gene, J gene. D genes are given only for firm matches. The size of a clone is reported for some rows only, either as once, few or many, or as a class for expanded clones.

CASSLASDTTPNTGELFF	TGTGCCAGCAGCTTAGCCTCGGACACAACTCCGAACACCGGGGAGCTGTTTTTT	-	-	TRBV7-9	TRBJ2-2
CASSLSDPGQGFYEQYF	TGTGCCAGCAGCTTATCAGACCCGGGACAGGGGTTCTACGAGCAGTACTTC	many	TRBD1	TRBV7-6	TRBJ2-7
CAWSVGAGGNEQFF	TGTGCCTGGAGTGTCGGTGCGGGAGGGAATGAGCAGTTCTTC	-	TRBD2	TRBV30	TRBJ2-1
CASTPLAGMFNEQFF	TGTGCCAGCACCCCCCTAGCGGGGATGTTTAATGAGCAGTTCTTC	-	TRBD2	TRBV7-8	TRBJ2-1
CASSPGSIAQGAYNEQFF	TGTGCCAGCAGCCCGGGATCAATAGCTCAGGGGGCTTACAATGAGCAGTTCTTC	-	TRBD1	TRBV7-9	TRBJ2-1
CASGFPPGTPLNTDTQYF	TGTGCCAGCGGCTTTCCTCCCGGGACACCTTTGAACACAGATACGCAGTATTTT	-	-	TRBV7-2	TRBJ2-3
CASSPQGGLGDLDTQYF	TGTGCCAGCAGCCCCCAGGGGGGACTAGGGGATCTAGATACGCAGTATTTT	many	-	TRBV11-2	TRBJ2-3
CASSYSGQITDTQYF	TGTGCCAGCAGTTACTCCGGACAGATCACAGATACGCAGTATTTT	few	-	TRBV6-5	TRBJ2-3
CASSSDQGLYGYTF	TGTGCCAGCAGCTCGGACCAGGGGCTCTATGGCTACACCTTC	few	-	TRBV9	TRBJ1-2
CSARDSLGTTDTQYF	TGCAGTGCTAGAGATAGTTTGGGAACCACAGATACGCAGTATTTT	few	-	TRBV20-1	TRBJ2-3
CSARTGDYNEQFF	TGCAGTGCCAGGACAGGGGACTACAATGAGCAGTTCTTC	medium-sized	TRBD1	TRBV20-1	TRBJ2-1
CASSSENTDTQYF	TGTGCCAGCAGCTCGGAGAACACAGATACGCAGTATTTT	-	-	TRBV7-9	TRBJ2-3
CASSFQPGQVTEQYF	TGTGCCAGCAGTTTCCAACCGGGACAGGTGACCGAGCAGTACTTC	-	TRBD1	TRBV12-3/TRBV12-4	TRBJ2-7
CASSSSGISTDTQYF	TGTGCCAGCAGCTCTAGCGGGATAAGCACAGATACGCAGTATTTT	few	TRBD2	TRBV7-2	TRBJ2-3
CAWSVTGDGYTF	TGTGCCTGGAGTGTGACAGGGGATGGCTACACCTTC	-	TRBD1	TRBV30	TRBJ1-2
CASSQEGFYNSPLHF	TGCGCCAGCAGCCAAGAGGGATTTTATAATTCACCCCTCCACTTT	few	-	TRBV4-3	TRBJ1-6
CASSSPSYQGWYGYQETQYF	TGTGCCAGCAGTTCGCCCTCTTACCAAGGGTGGTATGGGTACCAAGAGACCCAGTACTTC	few	-	TRBV12-3/TRBV12-4	TRBJ2-5
CSAGYVGTAMNTEAFF	TGCAGTGCAGGTTACGTCGGGACAGCAATGAACACTGAAGCTTTCTTT	-	TRBD1	TRBV20-1	TRBJ1-1
CASSSTGSSGNTIYF	TGTGCCAGCAGCTCCACAGGGTCCTCTGGAAACACCATATATTTT	-	-	TRBV11-3	TRBJ1-3
CASSPVATRYQETQYF	TGTGCCAGCAGCCCGGTAGCCACCAGGTACCAAGAGACCCAGTACTTC	many	-	TRBV7-9	TRBJ2-5
CAWIGTDEKLFF	TGTGCCTGGATCGGGACAGATGAAAAACTGTTTTTT	-	TRBD1	TRBV30	TRBJ1-4
CSVEQGDYGYTF	TGCAGCGTTGAGCAGGGCGACTATGGCTACACCTTC	few	-	TRBV29-1	TRBJ1-2
CASSTAGIQHEQYF	TGTGCCAGCAGCACCGCCGGGATCCAGCACGAGCAGTACTTC	few	-	TRBV5-4	TRBJ2-7
CASSFAGDKEQYF	TGTGCCAGCAGCTTCGCTGGGGACAAGGAGCAGTACTTC	-	-	TRBV7-9	TRBJ2-7
CSANGLAQGDTQYF	TGCAGTGCAAATGGACTAGCCCAGGGAGATACGCAGTATTTT	-	TRBD2	TRBV20-1	TRBJ2-3
CAGSEAEPGSTDTQYF	TGTGCCGGCTCAGAAGCCGAGCCCGGAAGCACAGATACGCAGTATTTT	-	-	TRBV18	TRBJ2-3
CASSLVGASSYNEQFF	TGTGCCAGCAGCTTGGTTGGGGCAAGCTCCTACAATGAGCAGTTCTTC	many	-	TRBV7-3	TRBJ2-1
CASSGPGQVNEKLFF	TGTGCCAGCAGCGGGCCGGGACAGGTTAATGAAAAACTGTTTTTT	once	TRBD1	TRBV7-9	TRBJ1-4
CASSYQGSQPQHF	TGTGCCAGCAGTTACCAAGGGAGTCAGCCCCAGCATTTT	few	-	TRBV6-6	TRBJ1-5
CASSQEVGQKNTEAFF	TGTGCCAGCAGCCAAGAGGTTGGACAGAAAAACACTGAAGCTTTCTTT	few	-	TRBV4-2	TRBJ1-1
CASMGANSGSGSYNEQFF	TGTGCCAGTATGGGAGCCAATAGCGGTTCCGGCTCCTACAATGAGCAGTTCTTC	few	-	TRBV19	TRBJ2-1
CASSQEDLNTQYF	TGTGCCAGCAGCCAAGAAGACCTTAATACGCAGTATTTT	-	-	TRBV4-2	TRBJ2-3
CAGQEWGTEAFF	TGTGCCGGTCAAGAGTGGGGCACTGAAGCTTTCTTT	-	-	TRBV7-9	TRBJ1-1
CASSQLANYEQYF	TGTGCCAGCAGTCAGCTTGCCAACTACGAGCAGTACTTC	-	-	TRBV28	TRBJ2-7
CASSVSSGSDEQYF	TGTGCCAGCAGCGTATCTAGCGGGAGCGACGAGCAGTACTTC	-	TRBD2	TRBV9	TRBJ2-7
CATSDLSVNQPQHF	TGTGCCACCAGTGATTTAAGTGTCAATCAGCCCCAGCATTTT	many	-	TRBV24-1	TRBJ1-5
CASSLSERGVPEQYF	TGTGCCAGCAGTTTATCGGAGCGGGGGGTCCCTGAGCAGTACTTC	-	TRBD2	TRBV28	TRBJ2-7
CASSPEWRAGDADTQYF	TGTGCCAGCAGCCCAGAGTGGAGAGCGGGGGACGCAGATACGCAGTATTTT	-	TRBD2	TRBV7-8	TRBJ2-3
CASRPSGGAHEQFF	TGTGCCAGTAGACCTAGCGGGGGGGCCCATGAGCAGTTCTTC	-	TRBD2	TRBV19	TRBJ2-1
CASSSGTEAFF	TGTGCCAGCAGTTCTGGCACTGAAGCTTTCTTT	few	-	TRBV12-3/TRBV12-4	TRBJ1-1
CASSFVQGGTDTQYF	TGTGCCAGCAGCTTCGTCCAGGGCGGCACAGATACGCAGTATTTT	-	-	TRBV7-9	TRBJ2-3
CASSEAWQGANQPQHF	TGTGCCAGCAGTGAAGCTTGGCAGGGTGCGAATCAGCCCCAGCATTTT	few	-	TRBV2	TRBJ1-5
CASSAEYPGVPGNQPQHF	TGTGCCAGCAGTGCCGAATATCCTGGTGTGCCCGGCAATCAGCCCCAGCATTTT	few	-	TRBV6-5	TRBJ1-5
CAWSVIWGGANTQYF	TGTGCCTGGAGTGTAATCTGGGGGGGTGCGAATACGCAGTATTTT	few	TRBD2	TRBV30	TRBJ2-3
CASRPTNGELFF	TGCGCCAGCAGACCAACGAACGGGGAGCTGTTTTTT	-	-	TRBV5-1	TRBJ2-2
CASSSPQQDTQYF	TGTGCCAGCAGCTCCCCCCAACAAGATACGCAGTATTTT	few	-	TRBV7-2	TRBJ2-3
CASSLGWRERFTEQFF	TGTGCCAGCAGCTTAGGGTGGCGGGAGAGGTTCACTGAGCAGTTCTTC	-	TRBD2	TRBV13	TRBJ2-1
CASSLWGLAGPEQYF	TGTGCCAGCAGTTTGTGGGGACTAGCGGGACCCGAGCAGTACTTC	-	TRBD2	TRBV12-3/TRBV12-4	TRBJ2-7
CASSLEGLSGNTIYF	TGCGCCAGCAGCTTGGAAGGGCTTTCGGGAAACACCATATATTTT	-	-	TRBV5-1	TRBJ1-3
CASSLDGNGELFF	TGTGCCAGCAGCTTAGACGGGAACGGGGAGCTGTTTTTT	-	-	TRBV7-2	TRBJ2-2
CASSARLAGGPGSYEQFF	TGTGCCAGCAGCGCGAGACTAGCGGGAGGGCCGGGCTCCTATGAGCAGTTCTTC	-	TRBD2	TRBV9	TRBJ2-1
CASSQKGGQGSGYTF	TGCGCCAGCAGCCAAAAGGGGGGACAGGGATCGGGCTACACCTTC	-	TRBD1	TRBV4-3	TRBJ1-2
CASSPAGYSYNEQFF	TGTGCCAGCTCACCTGCGGGCTACTCCTACAATGAGCAGTTCTTC	many	-	TRBV18	TRBJ2-1
CSAISEYGTLRTDTQYF	TGCAGTGCTATATCGGAGTACGGGACACTCCGCACAGATACGCAGTATTTT	few	-	TRBV20-1	TRBJ2-3
CASSPTGLAGGFTDTQYF	TGCGCCAGCAGCCCCACCGGACTAGCGGGAGGATTCACAGATACGCAGTATTTT	-	TRBD2	TRBV4-3	TRBJ2-3
CSVGPTGTYGYTF	TGCAGCGTAGGCCCAACAGGGACCTATGGCTACACCTTC	-	-	TRBV29-1	TRBJ1-2
CASSPPRGGMGHEQYF	TGTGCCAGCAGCCCCCCCAGAGGCGGGATGGGCCACGAGCAGTACTTC	-	-	TRBV12-3/TRBV12-4	TRBJ2-7
CASSLPRDYGYTF	TGTGCCAGCAGTTTACCCAGGGACTATGGCTACACCTTC	-	-	TRBV12-3/TRBV12-4	TRBJ1-2
CASSLATGSGELFF	TGTGCCAGCAGCTTGGCCACAGGGTCCGGGGAGCTGTTTTTT	few	-	TRBV5-5	TRBJ2-2
CASSTRDTERGYTF	TGTGCCAGCAGTACCCGGGACACGGAAAGGGGCTACACCTTC	few	-	TRBV28	TRBJ1-2